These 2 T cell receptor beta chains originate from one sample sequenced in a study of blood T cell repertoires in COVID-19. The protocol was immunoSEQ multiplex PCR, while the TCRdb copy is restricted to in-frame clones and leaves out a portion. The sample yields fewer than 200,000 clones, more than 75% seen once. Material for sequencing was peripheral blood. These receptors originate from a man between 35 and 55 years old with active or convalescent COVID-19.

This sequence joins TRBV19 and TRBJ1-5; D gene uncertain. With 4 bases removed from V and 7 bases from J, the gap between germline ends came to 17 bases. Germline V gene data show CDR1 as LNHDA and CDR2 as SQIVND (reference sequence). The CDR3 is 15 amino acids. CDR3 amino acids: CASSTGEGSRQPQHF. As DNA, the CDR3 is TGTGCCAGTAGTACAGGTGAAGGAAGTAGGCAGCCCCAGCATTTT.

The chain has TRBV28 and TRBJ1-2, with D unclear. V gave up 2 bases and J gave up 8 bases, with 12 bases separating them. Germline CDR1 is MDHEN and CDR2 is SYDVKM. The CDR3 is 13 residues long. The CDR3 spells CASSLQVREGYTF. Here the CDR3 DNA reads TGTGCCAGCAGTTTACAGGTGAGGGAAGGCTACACCTTC.